These T cell receptor beta chains were read from a single sample in a study of CD8 T cells in Susac syndrome. TCRdb called the immunoSEQ multiplex PCR reads again in MiXCR, with one record for every CDR3 protein. The sample lists some 99,000 distinct CDR3 sequences, 85% to 95% occurring once. The sequenced material came from CD4+ T cells from PBMCs. The receptors were gathered from a human donor with Susac syndrome. CDR3s include the opening cysteine and the closing phenylalanine or tryptophan. D genes are given only for firm matches.

j_call v_call d_call cdr3_aa cdr3_nt
TRBJ2-1 TRBV7-2 . CASSGGYNEQFF TGTGCCAGCAGCGGGGGTTACAATGAGCAGTTCTTC
TRBJ1-5 TRBV6-2/TRBV6-3 . CASSTGRDRGSSNQPQHF TGTGCCAGCAGTACAGGGAGAGACAGAGGCAGTAGCAATCAGCCCCAGCATTTT
TRBJ2-3 TRBV20-1 . CSARIPPDTQYF TGCAGTGCTAGAATCCCGCCAGATACGCAGTATTTT
TRBJ2-5 TRBV25-1 . CASRRAGAQETQYF TGTGCCAGCAGGAGGGCGGGGGCCCAAGAGACCCAGTACTTC
TRBJ2-5 TRBV12-3/TRBV12-4 TRBD1 CASRSQPGQGWETQYF TGTGCCAGCAGATCTCAACCGGGACAGGGATGGGAGACCCAGTACTTC
TRBJ2-2 TRBV9 . CASSTPGGELFF TGTGCCAGCAGCACGCCGGGCGGGGAGCTGTTTTTT
TRBJ2-7 TRBV5-6 . CASSLARAPIHEQYF TGTGCCAGCAGCTTGGCCAGGGCCCCCATCCACGAGCAGTACTTC
TRBJ2-1 TRBV20-1 TRBD2 CSAWIGSGSYNEQFF TGCAGTGCATGGATTGGAAGCGGGAGTTATAATGAGCAGTTCTTC
TRBJ2-6 TRBV29-1 . CSVEACPLWGQRPDF TGCAGCGTTGAGGCCTGTCCTCTCTGGGGCCAACGTCCTGACTTC
TRBJ1-1 TRBV7-3 . CASSLAGATEAFF TGTGCCAGCAGCTTAGCAGGGGCCACTGAAGCTTTCTTT
TRBJ2-3 TRBV25-1 . CAIRGDTDTDTQYF TGTGCCATCCGAGGGGACACCGACACAGATACGCAGTATTTT
TRBJ1-2 TRBV10-3 TRBD1 CAISEPRTGKNYGYTF TGTGCCATCAGTGAGCCTCGGACAGGAAAGAACTATGGCTACACCTTC